These 22 T cell receptor beta chains originate from one sample sequenced in a study of beta chain features in type 1 diabetes. TCRB transcripts that were expressed got sequenced, as all of the isolated RNA had been reverse transcribed. Assay used: immunoSEQ multiplex PCR; TCRdb lists only in-frame clones, some missing. The repertoire holds about 240,000 clones, with 27% as singletons. The sample consisted of central memory CD4+ T cells from blood. The source is a man under 40 in good health.

The rearrangement joins TRBV6-5 to TRBJ2-2; D is unclear. The CDR3 totals 13 residues. CDR1 is MNHEY and CDR2 is SVGAGI in the germline V gene. The V and J ends lost 6 bases and 5 bases respectively, with 10 bases between them. CDR3 DNA: TGTGCCAGCAGATCCCTTGTGACCGGGGAGCTGTTTTTT. Translating gives CASRSLVTGELFF.

This clone was counted only a few times. This chain joins TRBV29-1 and TRBJ2-3; D is ambiguous. V lost 3 bases and J 4 bases, leaving 11 bases between the germline ends. Germline CDR1 and CDR2: SQVTM and ANQGSEA. The CDR3 runs to 13 residues. CDR3 coding DNA: TGCAGCGTTGATCAGGTGGCGGCAGATACGCAGTATTTT. It yields the protein CSVDQVAADTQYF.

This clone turned up a few times. The chain joins TRBV5-1 to TRBJ2-3, with 10 positions matching TRBD1. The germline V gene encodes CDR1 SGHRS and CDR2 YFSETQ. Trimming at V came to 0 bases and at J to 4 bases, leaving 5 bases not matched to a gene. This CDR3 is 16 amino acids long. CDR3 amino acids: CASSLASGQGADTQYF. CDR3 nucleotide sequence: TGCGCCAGCAGCTTGGCCTCCGGACAGGGGGCAGATACGCAGTATTTT.

The CDR3 nucleotides are TGCAGCGTGGCACAGGGGACGGATCAGCCCCAGCATTTT. This codes for CSVAQGTDQPQHF. The chain joins TRBV29-1 to TRBJ1-5, with 7 bases identical to TRBD1. J gave up 5 bases and V 6 bases, and 7 bases lay outside the gene matches. Germline CDR1 reads SQVTM; CDR2 reads ANQGSEA. The CDR3 totals 13 residues.

This clone showed up just once. The chain recombines TRBV9 with TRBJ2-5; either TRBD1 or TRBD2 may supply D (5 bases each). Germline assignment: CDR1 SGDLS and CDR2 YYNGEE. CDR3 length: 15 amino acids. V was clipped by 4 bases and J by 5 bases, with 18 bases between them. CDR3 DNA: TGTGCCAGCAGCCCAAGTAGGCAGGGCGGGGAGACCCAGTACTTC. It yields the protein CASSPSRQGGETQYF.

At least ten counts were recorded for this clone. This chain links TRBV4-2 with TRBJ1-1; TRBD1 matches 8 bases. Germline V gene data show CDR1 as LGHNA and CDR2 as YNFKEQ. V lost 3 bases to trimming and J lost 4 bases; unmatched junction nucleotides: 4. There are 14 residues in the CDR3. The CDR3 protein is CASSHPGGGTEAFF. In nucleotides, the CDR3 is TGTGCCAGCAGCCACCCAGGGGGCGGCACTGAAGCTTTCTTT.

There are a few counts of this clone. V gene TRBV12-5 combines with J gene TRBJ1-5; TRBD1 matches at 7 bases. Per germline, CDR1 LGHNT and CDR2 FRNRAP. V shed 6 bases and J 14 bases; nucleotides not matched to a gene: 10. The CDR3 runs to 12 residues. CDR3 nucleotides: TGTGCTAGTGGACGGGACAGTCCAGCCGAGCATTTT. Its translation: CASGRDSPAEHF.

The V call is TRBV19, the J call TRBJ2-3, with D maybe TRBD1 (5 bases). The CDR3 spans 17 residues. Germline assignment: CDR1 LNHDA and CDR2 SQIVND (reference sequence). V was cut by 4 bases and J by 0 bases, with 17 bases left in between. The CDR3 region has the DNA TGTGCCAGTAGTACCCCCAGCCAGGGCCTTAGCACAGATACGCAGTATTTT. This sequence encodes CASSTPSQGLSTDTQYF.

This clone was observed a handful of times. The chain employs TRBV2 and TRBJ1-6, with TRBD1 as a possible D gene (5 bases). V was pared by 7 bases and J by 9 bases, with 10 bases between. The CDR3 is made up of 12 amino acids. Germline CDR1 is SNHLY and CDR2 is FYNNEI. This CDR3 is CASTVGTSPLHF. The DNA of the CDR3 is TGTGCCAGCACAGTAGGGACTTCACCCCTCCACTTT. Together with reference TRBV2 and TRBJ1-6, the CDR3 gives the full variable domain: EPEVTQTPSHQVTQMGQEVILRCVPISNHLYFYWYRQILGQKVEFLVSFYNNEISEKSEIFDDQFSVERPDGSNFTLKIRSTKLEDSAMYFCASTVGTSPLHFGNGTRLTVT.

This chain joins TRBV7-9 and TRBJ2-6; D is possibly TRBD1 (6 bases). There are 15 residues in the CDR3. The germline V and J ends were trimmed by 5 bases and 3 bases, with 11 bases remaining between them. The germline V gene has CDR1 SEHNR and CDR2 FQNEAQ (reference sequence). The CDR3 sequence is CASSLTGLGANVLTF. The CDR3 DNA sequence: TGTGCCAGCAGCCTAACAGGGCTTGGGGCCAACGTCCTGACTTTC.

V and J are TRBV18 and TRBJ2-1, with D tentatively TRBD1 (5 bases). This CDR3 is 12 amino acids long. The germline V and J ends were trimmed by 1 base and 8 bases, with 6 bases remaining between them. Germline CDR1 is KGHSH and CDR2 is LQKENI. CDR3 nucleotide sequence: TGTGCCAGCTCACCACAAGGGGATGAGCAGTTCTTC. Residues: CASSPQGDEQFF. Full variable domain (remainder filled in from reference TRBV18 and TRBJ2-1): NAGVMQNPRHLVRRRGQEARLRCSPMKGHSHVYWYRQLPEEGLKFMVYLQKENIIDESGMPKERFSAEFPKEGPSILRIQQVVRGDSAAYFCASSPQGDEQFFGPGTRLTVL.

This chain connects TRBV5-6 to TRBJ2-7; weak D call: TRBD1 (7 bases). The CDR3 has 15 amino acids. The V end lost 4 bases, the J end lost 0 bases, and 14 bases lay between the germline ends. Germline V gives CDR1 SGHDT, CDR2 YYEEEE. CDR3 nucleotide sequence: TGTGCCAGCAGCCTCACAGGGGACTTCTCCTACGAGCAGTACTTC. Protein: CASSLTGDFSYEQYF.

The gene calls are TRBV7-2 and TRBJ2-7, with TRBD1 identical over 9 bases. The CDR3 is 14 residues long. Germline CDR1 and CDR2: SGHTA and FQGNSA. Trimming removed 3 bases from V and 7 bases from J; junction bases left unmatched: 7. In nucleotides, the CDR3 is TGTGCCAGCAGCTTGACACAGGGGGCTTTAGAGCAGTACTTC. Its translation: CASSLTQGALEQYF.

This clone was found many times. The sample holds other DNA sequences that translate to the same CDR3. The chain uses TRBV30 and TRBJ2-3, with a tentative D call TRBD2 (5 bases). The germline CDR1 and CDR2 sequences are GTSNPN and SVGIG (reference sequence). The CDR3 loop spans 13 amino acids. With 3 bases removed from V and 5 bases from J, the gap between germline ends came to 12 bases. The chain's CDR3 is CAWSGVARDTQYF. The CDR3 bases are TGTGCCTGGAGCGGGGTAGCCCGAGATACGCAGTATTTT.

The gene calls are TRBV5-4 and TRBJ1-6; tentatively, D is TRBD1 (6 bases). This CDR3 has 14 residues. CDR1 and CDR2 (germline): SGHNT, YYREEE (reference sequence). V lost 3 bases to trimming and J lost 10 bases, with 14 bases between them. The CDR3 nucleotides are TGTGCCAGCAGCTCCTTAGGGGGGTCATCACCCCTCCACTTT. It is translated as CASSSLGGSSPLHF.

This clone was found a few times. The chain links TRBV5-6 to TRBJ2-5, with a tentative D call TRBD1 (5 bases). V dropped 1 base and J dropped 7 bases, with 20 bases sitting between them. Germline CDR1 reads SGHDT; CDR2 reads YYEEEE. The CDR3 runs 16 residues. The CDR3 coding sequence is TGTGCCAGCAGCTTGTACTCAACAGGCCCGTCACGGACCCAGTACTTC. Amino acids: CASSLYSTGPSRTQYF.

This clone has a handful of counts. The chain recombines TRBV19 with TRBJ1-1; D unclear. Germline assignment: CDR1 LNHDA and CDR2 SQIVND (reference sequence). The ends were cut back, 6 bases at V and 0 bases at J, with 11 bases in the middle. The CDR3 contains 14 residues. CDR3 sequence reads: CASRATEMNTEAFF. DNA for the CDR3: TGTGCCAGTAGGGCGACGGAGATGAACACTGAAGCTTTCTTT.

This clone was found many times. The chain employs TRBV7-2 and TRBJ1-6, with D maybe TRBD1 (5 bases). This CDR3 is built from 15 residues. Germline CDR1 and CDR2: SGHTA and FQGNSA. With 6 bases removed from V and 7 bases from J, the gap between germline ends came to 16 bases. The CDR3 DNA follows: TGTGCCAGCAGTTCTACGGGACGGACAAATTCACCCCTCCACTTT. This codes for CASSSTGRTNSPLHF.

This chain connects TRBV14 to TRBJ2-7; 7 positions match TRBD2. The CDR3 spans 16 residues. Losses at the gene ends were 4 bases for V and 2 bases for J; bases not matched to a gene: 11. Per the germline V gene, CDR1 is SGHDN and CDR2 is FVKESK. CDR3 nucleotides: TGTGCCAGCAGCCCAGATCGGGGGGAAGGCCCCTACGAGCAGTACTTC. Translation gives CASSPDRGEGPYEQYF.

This chain joins TRBV5-1 and TRBJ2-1; the D gene is possibly TRBD1 (6 bases). Germline CDR1 and CDR2: SGHRS and YFSETQ. The length of the CDR3 is 16 residues. Trimming removed 3 bases at V and 4 bases at J, with 17 bases between. This CDR3 is CASSSRQDMGYNEQFF. The CDR3 coding sequence is TGCGCCAGCAGCTCCAGACAGGATATGGGGTACAATGAGCAGTTCTTC.

This chain connects TRBV15 to TRBJ1-1, with 8 bases aligning to TRBD1. From germline, CDR1 is LNHNV and CDR2 YYDKDF (reference sequence). J was trimmed by 0 bases and V by 2 bases; bases with no gene match: 11. The CDR3 loop spans 18 amino acids. The CDR3, as DNA: TGTGCCACCAGCAGAAACTCGGGACAGGCCGTATTGAACACTGAAGCTTTCTTT. This codes for CATSRNSGQAVLNTEAFF.

In this sample, this clone turned up many times. V usage is TRBV10-3 and J usage is TRBJ2-3; TRBD2 agrees at 14 bases. Germline V gives CDR1 ENHRY, CDR2 SYGVKD. V lost 0 bases to trimming and J lost 12 bases; unmatched junction nucleotides: 5. The CDR3 consists of 15 residues. The CDR3 loop reads CAISESRGTSGSQYF. CDR3 nucleotides: TGTGCCATCAGTGAGTCGCGAGGGACTAGCGGGAGCCAGTATTTT.